Here is one T cell receptor beta chain with its context. Its antigen is unidentified. The source of the sample is a study of T cells after yellow fever vaccination. Whole-study context: The authors prepared low-cell-number fractions using SMART-Seq v4 Ultra Low Input.

The CDR3 is 18 amino acids. Germline V gene sequence: CDR1 LGHNA, CDR2 YSLEER. V lost 4 bases to trimming and J lost 1 base, with 22 bases between them. The study made its TCR cDNA through 5'RACE template switching. That step introduced a universal primer site along with UMIs. TCRdb reprocessed the 5' RACE reads via MiXCR and lists one record per CDR3 protein. The sample lists about 74,000 distinct CDR3 sequences, around 6.5% seen once, with 35% in the top ten. Broader study findings: Relatively few clonotypes were ones that appeared in both CD4 and CD8 compartments. Though it reached lower strength, the secondary response hit its peak faster, day 5 versus 15.

Sample: CD8+ T cells sorted from PBMCs, taken 4 to 6 days after the first yellow fever vaccination. The TCR comes from a man between 18 and 29 years old who received the YFV17D yellow fever vaccine. The V and J genes are TRBV4-3 and TRBJ2-5, with D hard to call. The CDR3 sequence: CASSRGDSPDWVQETQYF. The CDR3 bases are TGCGCCAGCAGCCGCGGTGACTCGCCGGATTGGGTCCAAGAGACCCAGTACTTC.